The clone carrying this TCR beta chain occurred many times. In germline, CDR1 is SGDLS, CDR2 YYNGEE. The CDR3 contains 17 residues. Trimming at V came to 4 bases and at J to 0 bases, leaving 10 bases not matched to a gene. These data originate in a study of spatial heterogeneity in lung cancer. TCRdb re-analysed the 5' RACE reads in MiXCR, keeping a single row per CDR3 protein. The sample has some 21,000 distinct CDR3 sequences; 4.6% are singletons. Stated time point: sample taken at primary tumor resection. V is TRBV9 and J is TRBJ2-3; 8 bases line up with TRBD1. This TCR derives from a male donor with early-stage non-small cell lung cancer. Here the sequenced sample was PBMCs, taken at surgery. This chain's CDR3 is CASSLPETGVSTDTQYF. Written as DNA, the CDR3 is TGTGCCAGCAGCCTTCCCGAGACAGGGGTTAGCACAGATACGCAGTATTTT.